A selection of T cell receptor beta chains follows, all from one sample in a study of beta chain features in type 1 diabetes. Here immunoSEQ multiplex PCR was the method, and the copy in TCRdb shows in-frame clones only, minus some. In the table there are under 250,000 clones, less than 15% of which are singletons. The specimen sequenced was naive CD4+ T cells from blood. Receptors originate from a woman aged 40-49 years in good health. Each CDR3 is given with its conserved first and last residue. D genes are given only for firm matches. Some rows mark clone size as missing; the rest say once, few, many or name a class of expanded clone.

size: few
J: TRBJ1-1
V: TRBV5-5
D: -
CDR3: CASSLGVAGAEAFF
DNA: TGTGCCAGCAGCTTAGGGGTGGCAGGCGCTGAAGCTTTCTTT

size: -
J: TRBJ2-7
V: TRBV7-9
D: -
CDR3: CASSLLGGHEQYF
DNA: TGTGCCAGCAGCTTACTCGGCGGCCACGAGCAGTACTTC

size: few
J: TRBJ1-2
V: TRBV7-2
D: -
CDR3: CASSLARTVYGYTF
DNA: TGTGCCAGCAGCTTAGCCCGGACAGTATATGGCTACACCTTC

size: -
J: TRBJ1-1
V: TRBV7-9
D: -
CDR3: CASSVSPGGNTEAFF
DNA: TGTGCCAGCAGCGTGAGTCCGGGGGGGAACACTGAAGCTTTCTTT

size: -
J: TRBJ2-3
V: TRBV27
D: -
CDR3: CASSSPTRRSDTQYF
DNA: TGTGCCAGCAGTTCCCCAACTCGTAGATCAGATACGCAGTATTTT

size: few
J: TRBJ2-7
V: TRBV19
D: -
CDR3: CASRDLYEQYF
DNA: TGTGCCAGTAGAGACTTATACGAGCAGTACTTC

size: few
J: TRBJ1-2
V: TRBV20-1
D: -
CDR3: CSAPERGYTF
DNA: TGCAGTGCCCCGGAGCGCGGCTACACCTTC

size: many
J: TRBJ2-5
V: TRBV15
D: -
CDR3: CATSRDGETQYF
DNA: TGTGCCACCAGCAGAGATGGCGAGACCCAGTACTTC

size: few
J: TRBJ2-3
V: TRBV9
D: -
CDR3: CASSLSTDTQYF
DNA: TGTGCCAGCAGCCTTAGCACAGATACGCAGTATTTT

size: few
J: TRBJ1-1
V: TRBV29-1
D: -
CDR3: CSVQQILNTEAFF
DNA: TGCAGCGTCCAACAGATTTTGAACACTGAAGCTTTCTTT

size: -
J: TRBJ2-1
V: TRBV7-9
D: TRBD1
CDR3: CASSSYRGRNEQFF
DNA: TGTGCCAGCAGCTCTTACAGGGGGCGGAATGAGCAGTTCTTC

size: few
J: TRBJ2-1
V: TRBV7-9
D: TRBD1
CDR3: CASSVRPQGARNNEQFF
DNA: TGTGCCTCCTCGGTGCGCCCTCAGGGGGCGCGGAACAATGAGCAGTTCTTC

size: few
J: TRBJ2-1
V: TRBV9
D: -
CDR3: CASSVVMRGGNEQFF
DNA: TGTGCCAGCAGCGTAGTTATGCGGGGAGGCAATGAGCAGTTCTTC

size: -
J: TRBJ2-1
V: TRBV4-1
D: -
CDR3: CASSQGQQSSYNEQFF
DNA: TGCGCCAGCAGCCAAGGACAACAGAGCTCCTACAATGAGCAGTTCTTC

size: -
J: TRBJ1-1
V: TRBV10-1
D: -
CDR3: CASSGAGNTEAFF
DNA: TGCGCCAGCAGTGGGGCAGGGAACACTGAAGCTTTCTTT

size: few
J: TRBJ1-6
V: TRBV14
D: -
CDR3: CASSPRGSDNSPLHF
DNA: TGTGCCAGCAGCCCACGGGGATCCGATAATTCACCCCTCCACTTT

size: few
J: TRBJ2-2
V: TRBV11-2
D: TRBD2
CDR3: CASSLDRSSGGPGELFF
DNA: TGTGCCAGCAGCTTAGATCGGTCTAGCGGGGGCCCCGGGGAGCTGTTTTTT

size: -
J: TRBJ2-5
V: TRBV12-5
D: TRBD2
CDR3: CASGLTTGTSGGETQYF
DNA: TGTGCTAGTGGTTTGACAACCGGGACTAGCGGGGGTGAGACCCAGTACTTC

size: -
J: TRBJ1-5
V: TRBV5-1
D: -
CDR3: CASSLGGGASNQPQHF
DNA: TGCGCCAGCAGCTTGGGAGGGGGGGCTAGCAATCAGCCCCAGCATTTT

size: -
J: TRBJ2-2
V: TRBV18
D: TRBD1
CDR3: CASSPRMTGANTGELFF
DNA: TGTGCCAGCTCACCTCGGATGACAGGGGCGAACACCGGGGAGCTGTTTTTT

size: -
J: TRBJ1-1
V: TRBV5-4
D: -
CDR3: CASSRQTGPMTEAFF
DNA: TGTGCCAGCAGCCGCCAGACAGGTCCGATGACTGAAGCTTTCTTT

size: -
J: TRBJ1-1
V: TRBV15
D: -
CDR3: CATSRARFEAFF
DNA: TGTGCCACCAGCAGAGCCCGGTTTGAAGCTTTCTTT

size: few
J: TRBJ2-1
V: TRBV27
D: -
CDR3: CASSDYDEQFF
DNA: TGTGCCAGCAGTGACTATGATGAGCAGTTCTTC

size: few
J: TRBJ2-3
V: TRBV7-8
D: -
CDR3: CASSSAGPSTDTQYF
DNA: TGTGCCAGCAGCAGCGCGGGGCCCAGCACAGATACGCAGTATTTT

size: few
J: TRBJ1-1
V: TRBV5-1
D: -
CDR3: CASSLAGLTEAFF
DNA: TGCGCCAGCAGCTTGGCGGGTCTGACTGAAGCTTTCTTT

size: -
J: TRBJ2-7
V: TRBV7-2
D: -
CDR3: CASSPGRGYEQYF
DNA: TGTGCCAGCAGTCCAGGTCGGGGTTACGAGCAGTACTTC

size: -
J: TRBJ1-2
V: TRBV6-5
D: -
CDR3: CASSYSIAEPTTGYTF
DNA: TGTGCCAGCAGTTACTCGATAGCAGAGCCGACTACTGGCTACACCTTC

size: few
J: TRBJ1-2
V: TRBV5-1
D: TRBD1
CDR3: CASSFSRQGYGYTF
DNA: TGCGCCAGCAGCTTTAGCCGACAGGGGTATGGCTACACCTTC

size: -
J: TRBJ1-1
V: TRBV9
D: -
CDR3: CASSVSAGTVNTEAFF
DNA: TGTGCCAGCAGCGTATCTGCAGGTACCGTGAACACTGAAGCTTTCTTT

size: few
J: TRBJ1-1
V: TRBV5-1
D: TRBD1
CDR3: CASSGDRNTEAFF
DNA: TGCGCCAGCAGCGGGGACAGGAACACTGAAGCTTTCTTT

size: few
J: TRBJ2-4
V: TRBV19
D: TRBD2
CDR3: CASSPVGGDIQYF
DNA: TGTGCCAGTAGTCCCGTGGGAGGGGACATTCAGTACTTC

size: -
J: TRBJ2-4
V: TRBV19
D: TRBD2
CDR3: CASSIAGVVRGDIQYF
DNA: TGTGCCAGTAGTATAGCAGGAGTGGTCCGGGGGGACATTCAGTACTTC

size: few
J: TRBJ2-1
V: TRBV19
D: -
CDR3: CASHKDPRDSSSYNEQFF
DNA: TGTGCCAGTCATAAAGACCCCCGAGACAGCTCTTCGTACAATGAGCAGTTCTTC

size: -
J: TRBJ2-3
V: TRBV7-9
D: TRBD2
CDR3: CASSLSRAVLAGGTDTQYF
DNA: TGTGCCAGCAGCTTAAGCCGCGCGGTATTAGCGGGGGGTACAGATACGCAGTATTTT

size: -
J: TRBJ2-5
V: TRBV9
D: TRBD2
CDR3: CASSVGLAGGGQETQYF
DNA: TGTGCCAGCAGCGTAGGGCTAGCGGGGGGTGGCCAAGAGACCCAGTACTTC

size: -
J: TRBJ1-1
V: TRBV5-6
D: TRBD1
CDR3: CASSFPRTGLGNTEAFF
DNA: TGTGCCAGCAGCTTCCCCCGGACAGGGCTGGGGAACACTGAAGCTTTCTTT

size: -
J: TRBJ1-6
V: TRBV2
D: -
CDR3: CASREDSSYNSPLHF
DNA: TGTGCCAGCAGAGAAGACAGCTCCTATAATTCACCCCTCCACTTT

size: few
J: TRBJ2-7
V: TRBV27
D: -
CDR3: CASRRGYEQYF
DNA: TGTGCCAGCCGTAGGGGCTACGAGCAGTACTTC

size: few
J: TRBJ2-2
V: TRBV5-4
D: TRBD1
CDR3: CASRPGTVPGELFF
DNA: TGTGCCAGCAGACCAGGGACAGTGCCCGGGGAGCTGTTTTTT

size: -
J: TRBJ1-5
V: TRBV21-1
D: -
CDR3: CASSPRDRDRLSNQPQHF
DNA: TGTGCCAGCAGCCCAAGAGACCGGGACAGGTTAAGCAATCAGCCCCAGCATTTT

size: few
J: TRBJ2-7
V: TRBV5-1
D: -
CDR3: CASSLAPASSYEQYF
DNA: TGCGCCAGCAGCTTGGCCCCGGCTAGCTCCTACGAGCAGTACTTC

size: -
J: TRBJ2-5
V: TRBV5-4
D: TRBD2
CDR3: CASSRGLADGTQYF
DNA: TGTGCCAGCAGCCGGGGACTAGCGGATGGGACCCAGTACTTC

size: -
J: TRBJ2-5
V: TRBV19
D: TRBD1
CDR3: CASSGSGKTGQETQYF
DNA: TGTGCCAGTAGTGGTAGTGGTAAGACAGGGCAAGAGACCCAGTACTTC

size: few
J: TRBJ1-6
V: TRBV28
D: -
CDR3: CASSGGLGGASPLHF
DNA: TGTGCCAGCAGTGGGGGACTCGGCGGGGCGTCACCCCTCCACTTT

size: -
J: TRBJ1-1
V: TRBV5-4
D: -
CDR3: CASSGEAARTTAGAFF
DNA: TGTGCCAGCAGCGGGGAGGCGGCCAGGACAACGGCAGGGGCTTTCTTT

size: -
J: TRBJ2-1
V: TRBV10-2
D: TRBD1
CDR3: CASSVWTGGNNEQFF
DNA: TGCGCCAGCAGTGTTTGGACAGGGGGGAACAATGAGCAGTTCTTC

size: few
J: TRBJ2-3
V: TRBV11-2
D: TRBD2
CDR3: CASSFGLAGISLF
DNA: TGTGCCAGCAGCTTCGGACTAGCGGGGATTTCCCTTTTT

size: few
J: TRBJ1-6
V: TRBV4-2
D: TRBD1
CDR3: CASSQRTGNSPLHF
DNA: TGTGCCAGCAGCCAAAGGACAGGGAATTCACCCCTCCACTTT

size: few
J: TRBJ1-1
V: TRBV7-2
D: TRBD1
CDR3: CASSLVQGAFAEAFF
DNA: TGTGCCAGCAGCTTAGTACAGGGGGCTTTCGCTGAAGCTTTCTTT

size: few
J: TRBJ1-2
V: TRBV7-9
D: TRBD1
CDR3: CASSLVRDRSTYGYTF
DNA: TGTGCCAGCAGCTTAGTCCGGGACAGATCCACCTATGGCTACACCTTC

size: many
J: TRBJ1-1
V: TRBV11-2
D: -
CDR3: CASSLTGIVNTEAFF
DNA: TGTGCCAGCAGCTTAACCGGGATCGTGAACACTGAAGCTTTCTTT

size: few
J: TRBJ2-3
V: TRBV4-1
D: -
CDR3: CASSQDGATYLF
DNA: TGCGCCAGCAGCCAAGATGGCGCGACTTACCTCTTT

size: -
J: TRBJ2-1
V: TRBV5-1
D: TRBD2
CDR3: CASSLELAVNEQFF
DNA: TGCGCCAGCAGCTTGGAGCTAGCGGTCAATGAGCAGTTCTTC

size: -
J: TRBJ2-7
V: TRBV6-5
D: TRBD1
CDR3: CASSYSTGSDEQYF
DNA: TGTGCCAGCAGTTACTCGACAGGGTCGGACGAGCAGTACTTC

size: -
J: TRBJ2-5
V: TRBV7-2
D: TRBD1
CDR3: CASKLGTGFEETQYF
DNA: TGTGCCAGCAAGCTCGGGACAGGGTTTGAGGAGACCCAGTACTTC

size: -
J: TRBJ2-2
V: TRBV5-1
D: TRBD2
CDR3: CASGTGTSLTGELFF
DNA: TGCGCCAGTGGGACCGGGACTAGCCTCACCGGGGAGCTGTTTTTT

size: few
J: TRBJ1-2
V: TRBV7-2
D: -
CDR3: CASSLDAAYGYTF
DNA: TGTGCCAGCAGCTTAGATGCGGCATATGGCTACACCTTC

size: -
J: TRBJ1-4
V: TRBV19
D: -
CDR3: CASSGRAANEKLFF
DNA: TGTGCCAGTTCCGGGAGGGCCGCTAATGAAAAACTGTTTTTT